Below, one T cell receptor (beta chain) is given with its context. This clonotype was counted many times. No antigen is known for it. Per-nucleotide qualities are absent, and no much larger clonotype sits a single base away. The data derive from a study of CD8 T cells in ankylosing spondylitis (dated by TCRdb to 2016 to 2017). Context from the whole study: The study set out to find disease-linked TCR variants by profiling T cell receptor beta repertoires in ankylosing spondylitis patients and healthy donors. Peripheral blood was sampled, and synovial fluid was also collected from ankylosing spondylitis patients. In total, the full study cohort was made up of roughly 110 healthy donors and roughly 27 ankylosing spondylitis patients. What the study reported, not specific to this receptor: A TCR beta motif made up of eight or nine highly homologous amino acid variants appeared to be characteristic of blood from ankylosing spondylitis patients. Some TCR beta motif variants had previously been reported in synovial fluid and blood of reactive arthritis patients, which suggested common disease-initiation mechanisms. The disease-linked clones were reported as significantly enriched in matched synovial fluid samples from ankylosing spondylitis patients. The disease-linked clones had a CD8+ phenotype and were found at relatively low frequencies in peripheral blood.

The CDR3 holds 11 amino acids from the cysteine to the phenylalanine. Only the CDR3 portion is preserved as DNA: 33 bases, with reading frame beginning at the first base. Based on the germline V gene, the CDR1 and CDR2 sequences are SQVTM and ANQGSEA. From V the trimming removes 7 bases and from J it removes 5 bases, while the gene matches leave 4 bases of the junction unaccounted for. The instrument was an Illumina HiSeq 2500. Quantitative 5'-RACE with molecular barcodes was used to prepare TCR beta libraries. In the paper's pipeline: A new computational method, built on a probabilistic model of VDJ rearrangement, was used to identify disease-linked TCR variants. The public reads were run again by TCRdb, first through fastp at Q25 and then through MiXCR, and only productive beta chains were kept. Every CDR3 protein is listed once, alongside the most common genes and DNA of its rows. None of the V and J calls come from the authors' own analysis; TCRdb made them. Recorded for this sample are just over 300,000 distinct CDR3 sequences; less than 25% of them occurred a single time. The ten largest clones take up roughly 3.6% of the sample.

The TCR comes from a female donor with ankylosing spondylitis or in good health (not recorded which). Sequenced input: blood, either unsorted or a sorted T cell fraction (not recorded which). The chain couples TRBV29-1 to TRBJ2-7; 8 bases in the middle match TRBD1. The sequence in DNA is TGCAGCGCAGGACAGGGCCACGAGCAGTACTTC. Its translation reads: CSAGQGHEQYF.